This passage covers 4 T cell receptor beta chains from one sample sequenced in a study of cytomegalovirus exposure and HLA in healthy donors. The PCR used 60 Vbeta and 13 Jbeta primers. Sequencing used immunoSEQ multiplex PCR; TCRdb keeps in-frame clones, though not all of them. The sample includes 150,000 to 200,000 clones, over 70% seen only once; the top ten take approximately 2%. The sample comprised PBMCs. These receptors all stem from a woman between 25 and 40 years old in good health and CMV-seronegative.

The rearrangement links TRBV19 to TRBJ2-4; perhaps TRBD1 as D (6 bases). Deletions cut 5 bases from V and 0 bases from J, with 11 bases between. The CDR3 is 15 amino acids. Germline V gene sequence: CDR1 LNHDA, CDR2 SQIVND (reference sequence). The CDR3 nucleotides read TGTGCCAGTAGTGTCAGGGGCGCAGCCAAAAACATTCAGTACTTC. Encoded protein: CASSVRGAAKNIQYF.

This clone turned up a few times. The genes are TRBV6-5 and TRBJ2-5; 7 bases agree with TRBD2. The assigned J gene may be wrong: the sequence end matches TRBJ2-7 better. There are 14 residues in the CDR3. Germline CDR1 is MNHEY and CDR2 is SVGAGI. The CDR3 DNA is TGTGCCAGCAGTTACTCCGGGGGGTCCTACGAGCAGTACTTC. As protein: CASSYSGGSYEQYF.

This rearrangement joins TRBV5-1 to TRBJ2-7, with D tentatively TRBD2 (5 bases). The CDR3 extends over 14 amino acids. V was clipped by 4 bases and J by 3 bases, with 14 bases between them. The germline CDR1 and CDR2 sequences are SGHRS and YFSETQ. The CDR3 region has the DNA TGCGCCAGCAGCCCAACTAGTACCCACTACGAGCAGTACTTC. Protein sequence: CASSPTSTHYEQYF.

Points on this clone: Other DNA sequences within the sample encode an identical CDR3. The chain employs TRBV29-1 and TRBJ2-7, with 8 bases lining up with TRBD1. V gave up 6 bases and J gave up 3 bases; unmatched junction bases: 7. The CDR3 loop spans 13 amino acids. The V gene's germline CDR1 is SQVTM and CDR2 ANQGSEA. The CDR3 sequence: CSVTGTGLYEQYF. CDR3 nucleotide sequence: TGCAGCGTCACCGGGACAGGACTCTACGAGCAGTACTTC.